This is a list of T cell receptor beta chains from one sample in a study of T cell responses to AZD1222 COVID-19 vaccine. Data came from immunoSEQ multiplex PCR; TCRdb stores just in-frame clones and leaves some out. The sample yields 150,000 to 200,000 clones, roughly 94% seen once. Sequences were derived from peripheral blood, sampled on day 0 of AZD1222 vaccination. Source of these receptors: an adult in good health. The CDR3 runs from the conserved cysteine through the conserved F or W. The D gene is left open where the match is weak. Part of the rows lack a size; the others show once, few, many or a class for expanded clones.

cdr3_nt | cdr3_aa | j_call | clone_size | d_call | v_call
TGTGCCACCAGTGACCCCGGGGGAGCGGCTTCGAATGAGCAGTTCTTC | CATSDPGGAASNEQFF | TRBJ2-1 | - | - | TRBV24-1
TGTGCCAGCAGCCAAGATATGGGCAATGAGCAGTTCTTC | CASSQDMGNEQFF | TRBJ2-1 | - | - | TRBV4-2
TGTGCCAGCAGTTTATGGGGGACTAGTGGTTCGGGTGAGCAGTTCTTC | CASSLWGTSGSGEQFF | TRBJ2-1 | - | TRBD2 | TRBV27
TGTGCCAGCAGTTTCAGTAATGGCTACACCTTC | CASSFSNGYTF | TRBJ1-2 | - | - | TRBV12-3/TRBV12-4
TGTGCCAGCAGTTTTTTGAACACTGAAGCTTTCTTT | CASSFLNTEAFF | TRBJ1-1 | once | - | TRBV2
TGTGCCTGGAACCCTCTAGCCACTGAAGCTTTCTTT | CAWNPLATEAFF | TRBJ1-1 | - | - | TRBV30
TGTGCCAGCAGCCGGGACAGTGGGGGCAATCAGCCCCAGCATTTT | CASSRDSGGNQPQHF | TRBJ1-5 | - | TRBD1 | TRBV3-1/TRBV3-2
TGTGCCAGCAGTTTCGAGACTAGTCTCGATGAGCAGTTCTTC | CASSFETSLDEQFF | TRBJ2-1 | - | - | TRBV28
TGTGCCAGCAGCCAGGCGGGCAGGGTGAATGAAAAACTGTTTTTT | CASSQAGRVNEKLFF | TRBJ1-4 | - | - | TRBV5-4
TGTGCCAGTAGTATTGCTACGAGTGAAGCTTTCTTT | CASSIATSEAFF | TRBJ1-1 | - | - | TRBV19
TGTGCCAGCAGACCACATAGGGACACGCAGTATTTT | CASRPHRDTQYF | TRBJ2-3 | - | - | TRBV12-3/TRBV12-4
TGTGCCAGCAGTTTACAGGGCGGCACTGAAGCTTTCTTT | CASSLQGGTEAFF | TRBJ1-1 | - | - | TRBV6-4
TGTGCCAGCAGCCTAGGCCTCACCGGGGAGCTGTTTTTT | CASSLGLTGELFF | TRBJ2-2 | few | - | TRBV28
TGCAGTGCTGTCAGGGTCAATGAGCAGTTCTTC | CSAVRVNEQFF | TRBJ2-1 | - | - | TRBV20-1
TGTGCCAGAGTCGGGACAACTTACTATGGCTACACCTTC | CARVGTTYYGYTF | TRBJ1-2 | once | - | TRBV2
TGCGCCAGCAGCATGCAAGGGGAGGGAGAGACCCAGTACTTC | CASSMQGEGETQYF | TRBJ2-5 | - | TRBD2 | TRBV4-1
TGCAGCGTACTAGCGGGAGGAAGCTCCTACAATGAGCAGTTCTTC | CSVLAGGSSYNEQFF | TRBJ2-1 | - | TRBD2 | TRBV29-1
TGTGCCTGGACTAGCGCGGATACGCAGTATTTT | CAWTSADTQYF | TRBJ2-3 | - | - | TRBV30
TGTGCCAGTATCAACGGGGGGGCCTATCAGCCCCAGCATTTT | CASINGGAYQPQHF | TRBJ1-5 | - | - | TRBV19
TGTGCCAGCAGCCGGGGTCCAGATACGCAGTATTTT | CASSRGPDTQYF | TRBJ2-3 | - | - | TRBV4-2
TGTGCCAGCACCTCAGCGGCGTATGGCTACACCTTC | CASTSAAYGYTF | TRBJ1-2 | once | - | TRBV28
TGTGCCAGCAGTAAGTCGCTAGGAGGGTACGAGCAGTACTTC | CASSKSLGGYEQYF | TRBJ2-7 | - | - | TRBV6-5
TGTGCCAGCAGTTTAGGAGGGTTCGGGGAGCTGTTTTTT | CASSLGGFGELFF | TRBJ2-2 | - | - | TRBV27
TGTGCCAGCAGCGAGGGGGGGGAAGCTTTCTTT | CASSEGGEAFF | TRBJ1-1 | once | - | TRBV5-4
TGTGCCAGCAGTTTGAGGGAGATTTACGAGCAGTACTTC | CASSLREIYEQYF | TRBJ2-7 | - | - | TRBV12-3/TRBV12-4
TGTGCCTGGAAAAGACAGGGTTGGACTGAAGCTTTCTTT | CAWKRQGWTEAFF | TRBJ1-1 | - | TRBD1 | TRBV30
TGTGCCAGCACTCTCCCGGACAGGGCAGGGGTTTCCTTC | CASTLPDRAGVSF | TRBJ1-2 | - | TRBD1 | TRBV28
TGCGCCAGCAGCCATATGGACAGGACGAACACTGAAGCTTTCTTT | CASSHMDRTNTEAFF | TRBJ1-1 | - | TRBD1 | TRBV5-1
TGTGCCAGCAGTTTAAACGGGGGGGGCTACAATGAGCAGTTCTTC | CASSLNGGGYNEQFF | TRBJ2-1 | once | TRBD2 | TRBV27
TGTGCCAGCAGCGTAGATCCTCTCCCAGGGGTTATTCAGTACTTC | CASSVDPLPGVIQYF | TRBJ2-4 | - | - | TRBV9
TGTGCCAGCTCACGAATGGATTGGCAGTATGGCTACACCTTC | CASSRMDWQYGYTF | TRBJ1-2 | - | - | TRBV18
TGTGCCAGCAGTTTGGGTAACGCCGGGGAGCTGTTTTTT | CASSLGNAGELFF | TRBJ2-2 | - | - | TRBV12-3/TRBV12-4
TGTGCCAGCAGGCCGGGACAGAATAATTCACCCCTCCACTTT | CASRPGQNNSPLHF | TRBJ1-6 | - | TRBD1 | TRBV6-5
TGCGCCAGCAGCTTGGGAAGACTAGCGGGAGAAGAGACCCAGTACTTC | CASSLGRLAGEETQYF | TRBJ2-5 | - | TRBD2 | TRBV5-1
TGTGCCAGCAGTTTCCGCAGAGACAATGAGCAGTTCTTC | CASSFRRDNEQFF | TRBJ2-1 | - | - | TRBV12-3/TRBV12-4
TGCGCCAGCAGTGATCACTCTGGAAACACCATATATTTT | CASSDHSGNTIYF | TRBJ1-3 | - | - | TRBV10-1
TGTGCCAGCAGTTTTGGGGACAGGGAGTCCTACGAGCAGTACTTC | CASSFGDRESYEQYF | TRBJ2-7 | - | TRBD1 | TRBV28
TGTGCCAGCAGTTTTGGGGGGGCGCTGATGACTGAAGCTTTCTTT | CASSFGGALMTEAFF | TRBJ1-1 | - | - | TRBV27
TGCGCCAGCAGTTCCGGACAGGGCGGAGGAAACACCATATATTTT | CASSSGQGGGNTIYF | TRBJ1-3 | - | TRBD1 | TRBV5-1
TGTGCCACAGGTTCTGGGGCCAACGTCCTGACTTTC | CATGSGANVLTF | TRBJ2-6 | - | - | TRBV19
TGTGCCAGCAGTGGCGAGACAGGGTCGAATCAGCCCCAGCATTTT | CASSGETGSNQPQHF | TRBJ1-5 | - | TRBD1 | TRBV2
TGTGCCACCAGCAGAGCCAGACAGTCGCAGTACTTC | CATSRARQSQYF | TRBJ2-7 | - | - | TRBV15
TGTGCCAGCAGCTTAGCGGGGAGCGGCGGGGAGCTGTTTTTT | CASSLAGSGGELFF | TRBJ2-2 | - | - | TRBV11-3
TGTGCCAGCAGCCAAGATATGCACGGTAGCACAGATACGCAGTATTTT | CASSQDMHGSTDTQYF | TRBJ2-3 | - | - | TRBV4-2
TGCGCCAGCTACGGACTGTCTAGCACAGATACGCAGTATTTT | CASYGLSSTDTQYF | TRBJ2-3 | once | - | TRBV5-1
TGTGCCAGCAGCTTGGGAGGCAGTAGTAATTCACCCCTCCACTTT | CASSLGGSSNSPLHF | TRBJ1-6 | - | - | TRBV5-4
TGTGCCAGCAGCCCGTCCCACAGCACTGAAGCTTTCTTT | CASSPSHSTEAFF | TRBJ1-1 | - | - | TRBV11-3
TGTGCCAGCAGTCAATGGGAGACTGAAGCTTTCTTT | CASSQWETEAFF | TRBJ1-1 | - | - | TRBV12-3/TRBV12-4
TGCGCCAGCAGCCGTGCGGGGATGTACGAGCAGTACTTC | CASSRAGMYEQYF | TRBJ2-7 | - | - | TRBV5-1
TGTGCCAGCAGCCCCCTAGCTATTAACTATGGCTACACCTTC | CASSPLAINYGYTF | TRBJ1-2 | - | - | TRBV7-8